The 8 T cell receptor beta chains listed next were all sequenced from one sample in a study of T cells after yellow fever vaccination. MiXCR was run by TCRdb on the 5' RACE reads, yielding one entry per CDR3 protein. This sample has around 530,000 distinct CDR3 sequences, with about a sixth found just once. The material sequenced was PBMCs, taken 4 to 5 days after the first yellow fever vaccination. The receptors were sampled from a man aged 18 to 29 who received the YFV17D yellow fever vaccine.

V usage is TRBV10-3 and J usage is TRBJ2-7; D may be TRBD1 (5 bases). The CDR3 contains 14 residues. CDR1 is ENHRY, CDR2 SYGVKD, per germline. Trimming removed 6 bases at V and 4 bases at J, with 16 bases between. The CDR3 loop reads CAISDPGMGYEQYV. The CDR3 coding sequence is TGTGCCATCAGCGACCCAGGGATGGGATACGAGCAGTACGTC.

V is TRBV5-5 and J is TRBJ2-1, with 9 bases fitting TRBD2. Germline CDR1 and CDR2: SGHKS and YYEKEE (reference sequence). This CDR3 contains 16 residues. Trimming cost V 2 bases and J 8 bases; bases outside gene matches: 11. The CDR3 protein is CASSFPVTRGGHEQFF. The CDR3 coding sequence is TGTGCCAGCAGCTTTCCCGTGACGCGGGGGGGCCATGAGCAGTTCTTC. Supplemented by reference TRBV5-5 and TRBJ2-1, the full variable domain reads DAGVTQSPTHLIKTRGQQVTLRCSPISGHKSVSWYQQVLGQGPQFIFQYYEKEERGRGNFPDRFSARQFPNYSSELNVNALLLGDSALYLCASSFPVTRGGHEQFFGPGTRLTVL.

The table lists this clonotype with a few counts. This sequence joins TRBV12-3 or TRBV12-4 and TRBJ2-2, with D maybe TRBD1 (5 bases). The CDR3 contains 13 residues. V lost 5 bases, J lost 6 bases, and 10 bases lay in between. The CDR3 DNA reads as TGTGCCAGCAGTCCAAGCAGGGCCGGGGAGCTGTTTTTT. This gives the protein CASSPSRAGELFF.

This clonotype showed up just a few times. The gene calls are TRBV7-3 and TRBJ2-7; D is unresolved. V was pared by 0 bases and J by 6 bases, with 9 bases between. The CDR3 covers 13 residues. Per the germline V gene, CDR1 is SGHTA and CDR2 is FQGTGA. CDR3 in amino acids: CASSLTVVREQYF. For the CDR3, the DNA is TGTGCCAGCAGCTTAACCGTCGTCCGCGAGCAGTACTTC.

The sample holds a few counts of this clonotype. The chain joins TRBV6-2 or TRBV6-3 to TRBJ1-5; D is unclear. Germline CDR1 MNHEY, CDR2 SVGEGT. This CDR3 contains 15 residues. Trimming shortened V by 2 bases and J by 3 bases, and 11 bases separated the two germline ends. The CDR3 sequence: CASSYPRITNQPQHF. For the CDR3, the DNA is TGTGCCAGCAGTTACCCGCGCATTACCAATCAGCCCCAGCATTTT.

This clonotype was picked up a small number of times. The rearrangement uses TRBV9 and TRBJ2-1, with 10 bases that match TRBD2. Unmatched junction bases numbered 7, after V lost 3 bases and J lost 4 bases. This CDR3 has 16 residues. CDR1 and CDR2 (germline): SGDLS, YYNGEE. In DNA, the CDR3 is TGTGCCAGCAGCGCATTAGCGGGGGGAAAGTACAATGAGCAGTTCTTC. It yields the protein CASSALAGGKYNEQFF.

This clonotype was picked up many times. The rearrangement joins TRBV4-1 to TRBJ2-7; D unresolved. Per germline, CDR1 MGHRA and CDR2 YSYEKL. V lost 0 bases and J lost 1, with 10 bases in between. This CDR3 has 15 amino acids. CDR3 nucleotide sequence: TGCGCCAGCAGCCAAGATTGGCCCGGGTCCTACGAGCAGTACTTC. This codes for CASSQDWPGSYEQYF.

This clonotype was counted only a few times. The chain recombines TRBV5-1 with TRBJ2-7; D not resolved. V was trimmed by 0 bases and J by 4 bases, leaving 8 bases between them. The germline V gene encodes CDR1 SGHRS and CDR2 YFSETQ. This CDR3 contains 13 residues. As DNA, the CDR3 is TGCGCCAGCAGCTTGGGGCCAGCTTACGAGCAGTACGTC. Amino acids: CASSLGPAYEQYV.